This T cell receptor beta chain was identified during a study of cytomegalovirus exposure and HLA in healthy donors. The overall study: An analysis done earlier identified almost 120 million unique TCR beta sequences from 150 million to 200 million T cells. Most genotyped donors, around 78% of about 430, had Caucasian-associated genetic ancestry. Whole-study results and caveats: The records held CMV serostatus as the only immune exposure information. A missense DCLRE1C variant was associated with V- and J-gene trimming of TCR beta chains in a later analysis, and an independent cohort replicated the association.

Concerning this clone: No antigen is known for it.

60 Vbeta and 13 Jbeta primers were used in PCR. The data were produced by immunoSEQ multiplex PCR, yet TCRdb's version contains in-frame clones alone and is incomplete. The sample has tens of thousands of clones; 44% are singletons. The CDR3 is 17 amino acids. The V end was cut by 7 bases, the J end by 3 bases, with 24 bases between. CDR1 is SSHAT and CDR2 is FNYEAQ in the germline V gene (reference sequence). The sample was PBMCs. This sequence joins TRBV7-7 and TRBJ1-2, with a tentative D call TRBD1 (6 bases). The sequence was obtained from a woman between 50 and 59 years old in good health and CMV-seronegative. CDR3 nucleotide sequence: TGTGCCAGCATACTTTTTTCTCCCAGGGGCGCCCACTATGGCTACACCTTC. This gives the protein CASILFSPRGAHYGYTF. The full variable domain, with the rest looked up from reference TRBV7-7 and TRBJ1-2, is GAGVSQSPRYKVTKRGQDVTLRCDPISSHATLYWYQQALGQGPEFLTYFNYEAQPDKSGLPSDRFSAERPEGSISTLTIQRTEQRDSAMYRCASILFSPRGAHYGYTFGSGTRLTVV.